A few counts support the clone carrying this T cell receptor (beta chain). Its target is not known. One entry per CDR3 protein, called by TCRdb with MiXCR from the reads. The sample includes roughly 990,000 distinct CDR3 sequences, roughly 30% of them seen just once. The data originate from a study of T cell repertoires in cytomegalovirus infection. The wider study: The study used recently identified HLA-C-restricted and well-studied HLA-B-restricted CMV epitopes.

Germline CDR1 is SGHDT and CDR2 is YYEEEE. The V end was cut by 5 bases, the J end by 6 bases, with 12 bases between. This CDR3 has 13 residues. This TCR derives from a human donor in good health (CMV status not recorded). Some clones in this sample may be carry-over from other donors' samples. The rearrangement uses TRBV5-6 and TRBJ2-1; D might be TRBD2 (6 bases). The material was cultured CD8+ T cells from PBMCs, obtained from culture after CMV antigen stimulation. The CDR3 DNA is TGTGCCAGCAGTAGCGGATATGTCAATGAGCAGTTCTTC. Its protein product is CASSSGYVNEQFF.